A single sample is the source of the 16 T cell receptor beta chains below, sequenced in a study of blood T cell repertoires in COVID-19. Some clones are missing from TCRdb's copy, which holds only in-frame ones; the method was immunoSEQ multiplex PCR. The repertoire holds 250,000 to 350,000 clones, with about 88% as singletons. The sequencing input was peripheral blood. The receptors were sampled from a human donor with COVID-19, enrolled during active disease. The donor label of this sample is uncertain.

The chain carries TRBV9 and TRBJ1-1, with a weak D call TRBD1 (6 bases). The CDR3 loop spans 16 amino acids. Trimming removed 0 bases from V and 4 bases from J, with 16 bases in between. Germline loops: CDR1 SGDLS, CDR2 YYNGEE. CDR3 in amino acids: CASSVESGGRGTEAFF. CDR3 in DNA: TGTGCCAGCAGCGTAGAGTCCGGGGGGCGAGGCACTGAAGCTTTCTTT.

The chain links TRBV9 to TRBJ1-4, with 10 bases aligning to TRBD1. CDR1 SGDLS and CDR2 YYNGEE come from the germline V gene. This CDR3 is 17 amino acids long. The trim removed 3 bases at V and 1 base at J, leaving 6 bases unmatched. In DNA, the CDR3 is TGTGCCAGCAGCGCCGCCGGGACAGGGGTAACTAATGAAAAACTGTTTTTT. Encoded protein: CASSAAGTGVTNEKLFF.

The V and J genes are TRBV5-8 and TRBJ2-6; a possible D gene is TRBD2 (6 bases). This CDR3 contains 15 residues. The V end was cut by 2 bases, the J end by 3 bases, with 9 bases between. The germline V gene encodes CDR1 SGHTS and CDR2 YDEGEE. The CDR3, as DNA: TGTGCCAGCAGCTTCCGGGGGTTTGGGGCCAACGTCCTGACTTTC. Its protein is CASSFRGFGANVLTF.

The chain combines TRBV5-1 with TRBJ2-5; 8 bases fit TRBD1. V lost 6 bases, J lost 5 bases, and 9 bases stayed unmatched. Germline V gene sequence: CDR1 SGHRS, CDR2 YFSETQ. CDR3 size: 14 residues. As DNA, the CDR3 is TGCGCCAGCAACCAGGGGGCGGAAATGGAGACCCAGTACTTC. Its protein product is CASNQGAEMETQYF.

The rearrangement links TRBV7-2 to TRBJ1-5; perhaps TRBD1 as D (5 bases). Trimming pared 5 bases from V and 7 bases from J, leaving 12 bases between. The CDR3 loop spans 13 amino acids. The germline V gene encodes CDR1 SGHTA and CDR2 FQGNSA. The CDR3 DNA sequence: TGTGCCAGCAGCCAGGGCCAGCTCCAGCCCCAGCATTTT. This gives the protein CASSQGQLQPQHF.

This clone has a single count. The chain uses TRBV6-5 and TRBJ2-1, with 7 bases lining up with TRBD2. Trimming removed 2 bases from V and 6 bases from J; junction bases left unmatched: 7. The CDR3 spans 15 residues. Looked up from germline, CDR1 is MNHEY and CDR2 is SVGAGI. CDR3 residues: CASSYRGIAGNEQFF. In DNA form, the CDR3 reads TGTGCCAGCAGTTACAGGGGAATAGCGGGCAATGAGCAGTTCTTC.

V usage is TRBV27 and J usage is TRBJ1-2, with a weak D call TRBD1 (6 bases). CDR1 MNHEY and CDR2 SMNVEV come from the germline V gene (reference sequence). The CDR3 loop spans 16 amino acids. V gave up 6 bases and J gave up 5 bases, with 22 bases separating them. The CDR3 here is CASRGPLGDTYYGYTF. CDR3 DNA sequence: TGTGCCAGCAGAGGGCCGCTCGGGGACACATATTATGGCTACACCTTC.

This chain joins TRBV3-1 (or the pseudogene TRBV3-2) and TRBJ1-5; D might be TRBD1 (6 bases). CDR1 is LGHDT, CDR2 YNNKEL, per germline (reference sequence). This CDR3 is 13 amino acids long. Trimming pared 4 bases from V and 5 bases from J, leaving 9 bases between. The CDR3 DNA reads TGTGCCAGCAGCCCCAGGGGTGATCAGCCCCAGCATTTT. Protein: CASSPRGDQPQHF.

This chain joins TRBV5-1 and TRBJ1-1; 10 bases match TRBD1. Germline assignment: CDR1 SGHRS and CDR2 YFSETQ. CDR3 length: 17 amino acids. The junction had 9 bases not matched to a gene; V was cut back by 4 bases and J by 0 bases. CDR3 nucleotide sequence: TGCGCCAGCAGCGCCACCGGGACAGGGGATATGAACACTGAAGCTTTCTTT. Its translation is CASSATGTGDMNTEAFF. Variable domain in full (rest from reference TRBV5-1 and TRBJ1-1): KAGVTQTPRYLIKTRGQQVTLSCSPISGHRSVSWYQQTPGQGLQFLFEYFSETQRNKGNFPGRFSGRQFSNSRSEMNVSTLELGDSALYLCASSATGTGDMNTEAFFGQGTRLTVV.

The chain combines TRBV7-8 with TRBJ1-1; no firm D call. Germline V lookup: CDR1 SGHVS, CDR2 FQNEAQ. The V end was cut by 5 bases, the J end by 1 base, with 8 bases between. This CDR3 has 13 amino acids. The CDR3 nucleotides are TGTGCCAGCAGCATTACAGAGAACACTGAAGCTTTCTTT. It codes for CASSITENTEAFF. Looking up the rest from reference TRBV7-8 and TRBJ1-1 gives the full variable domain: GAGVSQSPRYKVAKRGQDVALRCDPISGHVSLFWYQQALGQGPEFLTYFQNEAQLDKSGLPSDRFFAERPEGSVSTLKIQRTQQEDSAVYLCASSITENTEAFFGQGTRLTVV.

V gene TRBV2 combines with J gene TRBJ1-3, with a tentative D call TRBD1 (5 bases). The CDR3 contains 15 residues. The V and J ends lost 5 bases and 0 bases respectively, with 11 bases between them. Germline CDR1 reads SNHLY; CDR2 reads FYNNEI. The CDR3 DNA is TGTGCCAGCAGTTTGGACACTGCCTCTGGAAACACCATATATTTT. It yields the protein CASSLDTASGNTIYF.

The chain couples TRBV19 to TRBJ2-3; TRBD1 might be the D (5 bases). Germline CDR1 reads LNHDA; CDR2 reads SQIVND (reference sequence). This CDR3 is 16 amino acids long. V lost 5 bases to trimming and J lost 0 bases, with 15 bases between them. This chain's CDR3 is CASSFTGDSSTDTQYF. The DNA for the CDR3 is TGTGCCAGTAGTTTCACAGGTGACTCTAGCACAGATACGCAGTATTTT.

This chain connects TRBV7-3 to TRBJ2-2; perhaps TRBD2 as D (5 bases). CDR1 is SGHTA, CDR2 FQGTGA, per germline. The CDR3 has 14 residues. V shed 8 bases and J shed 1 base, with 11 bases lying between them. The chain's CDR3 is CASHGGGNTGELFF. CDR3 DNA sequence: TGTGCCAGCCATGGAGGAGGGAACACCGGGGAGCTGTTTTTT.

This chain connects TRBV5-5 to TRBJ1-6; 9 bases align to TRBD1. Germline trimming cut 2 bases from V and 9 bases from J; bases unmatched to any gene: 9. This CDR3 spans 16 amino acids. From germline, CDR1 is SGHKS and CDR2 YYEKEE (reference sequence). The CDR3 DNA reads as TGTGCCAGCAGCTTTATTGCGGGACAGGGAAGTTCACCCCTCCACTTT. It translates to CASSFIAGQGSSPLHF.

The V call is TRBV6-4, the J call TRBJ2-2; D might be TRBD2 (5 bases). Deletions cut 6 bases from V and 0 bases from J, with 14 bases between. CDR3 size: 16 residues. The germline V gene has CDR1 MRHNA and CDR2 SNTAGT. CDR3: CASSAFPAANTGELFF. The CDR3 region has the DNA TGTGCCAGCAGCGCATTTCCAGCGGCGAACACCGGGGAGCTGTTTTTT.

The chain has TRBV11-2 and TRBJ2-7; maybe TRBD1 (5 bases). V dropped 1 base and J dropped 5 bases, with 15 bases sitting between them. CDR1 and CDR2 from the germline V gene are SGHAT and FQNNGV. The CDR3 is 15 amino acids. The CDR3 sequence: CASSLGQGLVNEQYF. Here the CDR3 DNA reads TGTGCCAGCAGCTTAGGGCAGGGCCTCGTGAACGAGCAGTACTTC.